These 20 T cell receptor beta chains came from one sample sequenced in a study of blood T cell repertoires in COVID-19. Assay: immunoSEQ multiplex PCR; the TCRdb copy retains only in-frame clones and omits some. The repertoire holds 270,000 or so clones, with around nine tenths as singletons. Input material: peripheral blood. The receptors here all came from a woman in her 40s who had recovered from COVID-19.

The gene calls are TRBV28 and TRBJ2-5, with TRBD2 as a possible D gene (6 bases). With 3 bases removed from V and 2 bases from J, the gap between germline ends came to 16 bases. CDR1 and CDR2 from the germline V gene are MDHEN and SYDVKM. The length of the CDR3 is 16 residues. In DNA, the CDR3 is TGTGCCAGCAGTTTTGGGCGGGGCCCGAGACAAGAGACCCAGTACTTC. This translates into CASSFGRGPRQETQYF.

The rearrangement links TRBV5-4 to TRBJ2-1; no clear D gene. CDR3 size: 12 residues. The ends were cut back, 0 bases at V and 7 bases at J, with 5 bases in the middle. Germline-derived CDR1 and CDR2 are SGHNT and YYREEE (reference sequence). In nucleotides, the CDR3 is TGTGCCAGCAGCTTGGACGGGAATGAGCAGTTCTTC. Residues: CASSLDGNEQFF.

This chain uses TRBV6-1 with TRBJ1-3; TRBD1 matches 7 bases. The V and J ends lost 4 bases and 0 bases, in that order; junction bases with no gene match: 12. The CDR3 is 18 residues long. Germline CDR1 reads MNHNS; CDR2 reads SASEGT. CDR3 sequence (DNA): TGTGCCAGCAGTGGGCGGGCTAAAGACAGGGACTCTGGAAACACCATATATTTT. Its protein product is CASSGRAKDRDSGNTIYF.

This clone was recorded once. The chain is built from TRBV4-2 and TRBJ2-7; 9 bases agree with TRBD1. This CDR3 has 18 residues. V was clipped by 3 bases and J by 0 bases; unmatched bases: 12. Germline values: CDR1 LGHNA, CDR2 YNFKEQ. CDR3 protein: CASSQGDRGAAFSYEQYF. In DNA, the CDR3 is TGTGCCAGCAGCCAGGGTGACAGGGGGGCTGCGTTCTCCTACGAGCAGTACTTC.

This chain uses TRBV14 with TRBJ1-2; D may be TRBD1 (5 bases). This CDR3 has 15 amino acids. Trimming pared 3 bases from V and 7 bases from J, leaving 18 bases between. The germline CDR1 and CDR2 sequences are SGHDN and FVKESK. This CDR3 is CASSQTWGREGGYTF. The DNA for the CDR3 is TGTGCCAGCAGCCAGACGTGGGGCAGGGAAGGTGGCTACACCTTC.

This clone has just one count. The V gene is TRBV19, the J gene TRBJ2-5; tentative D call: TRBD1 (6 bases). The CDR3 covers 14 residues. V lost 5 bases and J lost 5, with 15 bases in between. Looked up from germline, CDR1 is LNHDA and CDR2 is SQIVND (reference sequence). The DNA for the CDR3 is TGTGCCAGTAGTCCACAGGGTGTAAGGGAGACCCAGTACTTC. It codes for CASSPQGVRETQYF.

This chain uses TRBV27 with TRBJ2-1, with D uncertain. The CDR3 runs to 12 residues. CDR1 and CDR2 (germline): MNHEY, SMNVEV (reference sequence). The germline V and J ends were trimmed by 6 bases and 16 bases, with 19 bases remaining between them. The CDR3 region is CASSPGPTPSFF. In nucleotides, the CDR3 is TGTGCCAGCAGCCCGGGTCCGACCCCGTCATTCTTC.

This clone is a singleton in its sample. This chain links TRBV28 with TRBJ2-7; maybe TRBD2 (6 bases). Germline CDR1 and CDR2: MDHEN and SYDVKM. The V end was cut by 4 bases, the J end by 2 bases, with 21 bases between. The CDR3 has 17 residues. The CDR3 protein is CASSSGGDVRGPYEQYF. In DNA form, the CDR3 reads TGTGCCAGCAGTTCAGGAGGGGACGTTCGGGGCCCCTACGAGCAGTACTTC.

The rearrangement joins TRBV10-3 to TRBJ1-5; 7 bases match TRBD1. The CDR3 loop spans 14 amino acids. Per the germline V gene, CDR1 is ENHRY and CDR2 is SYGVKD. V dropped 8 bases and J dropped 5; count of bases not matched to a gene: 9. The DNA of the CDR3 is TGTGCCATCGGACAGGCTCTGGAAGATCAGCCCCAGCATTTT. This sequence encodes CAIGQALEDQPQHF.

The chain employs TRBV3-1 (or the pseudogene TRBV3-2) and TRBJ1-2, with a possible D match to TRBD1 (5 bases). V lost 0 bases to trimming and J lost 2 bases, with 10 bases between them. Germline CDR1 is LGHDT and CDR2 is YNNKEL (reference sequence). The CDR3 runs 15 residues. As DNA, the CDR3 is TGTGCCAGCAGCCAAGAAGGGGCAGGAAACTATGGCTACACCTTC. This gives the protein CASSQEGAGNYGYTF.

The chain couples TRBV18 to TRBJ1-3, with D hard to call. Germline V gene data show CDR1 as KGHSH and CDR2 as LQKENI. The CDR3 covers 14 residues. Trimming cost V 2 bases and J 2 bases, with 7 bases left between them. In DNA form, the CDR3 reads TGTGCCAGCTCACCATCGGGAACTGGAAACACCATATATTTT. This sequence encodes CASSPSGTGNTIYF. The entire variable domain, with the rest obtained from reference TRBV18 and TRBJ1-3, is as follows: NAGVMQNPRHLVRRRGQEARLRCSPMKGHSHVYWYRQLPEEGLKFMVYLQKENIIDESGMPKERFSAEFPKEGPSILRIQQVVRGDSAAYFCASSPSGTGNTIYFGEGSWLTVV.

This chain joins TRBV3-1 (or the pseudogene TRBV3-2) and TRBJ2-5; TRBD1 is a possible D gene (8 bases). From germline, CDR1 is LGHDT and CDR2 YNNKEL (reference sequence). CDR3 length: 14 residues. Trimming shortened V by 4 bases and J by 2 bases, and 11 bases separated the two germline ends. CDR3 region: CASSLQGGQETQYF. The CDR3, as DNA: TGTGCCAGCAGCCTACAGGGGGGGCAAGAGACCCAGTACTTC.

The chain's CDR3 is CAISEVGTEAFF. DNA for the CDR3: TGTGCCATCAGTGAAGTCGGCACTGAAGCTTTCTTT. This rearrangement joins TRBV10-3 to TRBJ1-1; D remains unclear. This CDR3 is 12 amino acids long. Germline CDR1 and CDR2: ENHRY and SYGVKD. Trimming left V 3 bases short and J 4 bases short, with 6 bases between.

V is TRBV27 and J is TRBJ2-7; 12 positions match TRBD2. The germline V gene encodes CDR1 MNHEY and CDR2 SMNVEV (reference sequence). The CDR3 sequence is 15 residues long. The ends lost 6 bases at V and 2 bases at J; junction bases unmatched: 5. CDR3 bases: TGTGCCAGCAGCCAGACTAGCGGGAGTGCCTACGAGCAGTACTTC. The encoded protein is CASSQTSGSAYEQYF.

This chain connects TRBV19 to TRBJ2-5; 8 nucleotides match TRBD2. V gave up 2 bases and J gave up 2 bases; unmatched junction bases: 4. Germline V gene lookup returns CDR1 LNHDA and CDR2 SQIVND (reference sequence). The CDR3 loop spans 15 amino acids. In nucleotides, the CDR3 is TGTGCCAGTAGTATAACTAGCGGAGATCAAGAGACCCAGTACTTC. This translates into CASSITSGDQETQYF.

The chain couples TRBV18 to TRBJ2-7, with a weak D call TRBD2 (5 bases). Between the trimmed V and J ends, which lost 3 bases and 2 bases, there was a span of 8 bases. The V gene's germline CDR1 is KGHSH and CDR2 LQKENI. The CDR3 spans 13 residues. DNA of the CDR3: TGTGCCAGCTCACCTGTCGGGGCCTACGAGCAGTACTTC. Residues: CASSPVGAYEQYF.

This clone was observed once. This rearrangement joins TRBV5-4 to TRBJ2-1; TRBD2 matches at 7 bases. This CDR3 region has 19 residues. Trimming at V came to 6 bases and at J to 6 bases, leaving 24 bases not matched to a gene. CDR1 is SGHNT, CDR2 YYREEE, per germline (reference sequence). In DNA, the CDR3 is TGTGCCAGCATCGGCCCGCCGAGTTACCGGAGCGGGACCAGCAATGAGCAGTTCTTC. Translating gives CASIGPPSYRSGTSNEQFF. The whole variable domain, filled in from reference TRBV5-4 and TRBJ2-1, reads ETGVTQSPTHLIKTRGQQVTLRCSSQSGHNTVSWYQQALGQGPQFIFQYYREEENGRGNFPPRFSGLQFPNYSSELNVNALELDDSALYLCASIGPPSYRSGTSNEQFFGPGTRLTVL.

The DNA of the CDR3 is TGTGCCAGTAGTATAGTGGCGGGGGACACTGAAGCTTTCTTT. It is translated as CASSIVAGDTEAFF. This chain links TRBV19 with TRBJ1-1; TRBD1 might be the D (5 bases). The CDR3 spans 14 residues. With 1 base removed from V and 3 bases from J, the gap between germline ends came to 9 bases. Germline CDR1 is LNHDA and CDR2 is SQIVND (reference sequence).

This clone came up a few times. V and J are TRBV6-5 and TRBJ2-1; tentative D call: TRBD2 (6 bases). The CDR3 sequence is 15 residues long. Trimming stripped 2 bases from V and 4 bases from J, with 12 bases between. Germline CDR1 MNHEY, CDR2 SVGAGI. The CDR3 sequence is CASSYGRGSYNEQFF. The CDR3 nucleotides read TGTGCCAGCAGTTACGGGCGGGGATCTTACAATGAGCAGTTCTTC.

There are a few counts of this clone. V gene TRBV27 combines with J gene TRBJ2-1; TRBD1 is a possible D gene (6 bases). V lost 0 bases and J lost 6, with 9 bases in between. CDR3 length: 14 amino acids. Germline loops: CDR1 MNHEY, CDR2 SMNVEV (reference sequence). The CDR3 sequence is CASSLSTGPNEQFF. DNA for the CDR3: TGTGCCAGCAGTTTATCGACAGGTCCCAATGAGCAGTTCTTC.